The rows below give T cell receptor beta chains drawn from one sample of a study of T cell responses to AZD1222 COVID-19 vaccine. TCRdb keeps only in-frame clones here, not all; method: immunoSEQ multiplex PCR. The sample consists of 150,000 to 200,000 clones, around 90% of them appearing once. Sequenced material: peripheral blood, taken 28 days after the second AZD1222 dose. The receptors stem from an adult who received the AZD1222 COVID-19 vaccine. CDR3s leave out the opening cysteine and the closing phenylalanine or tryptophan. Rows give clone size only sometimes, using once, few, many, or a class for an expanded clone.

cdr3_aa j_call v_call clone_size
ASSQDPAGVEQY TRBJ2-7 TRBV3-1/TRBV3-2 few
ASSIEGGDKRGQPQH TRBJ1-5 TRBV19 .
ASSKNDLYEQY TRBJ2-7 TRBV18 .
ASSQLQGMRQPQH TRBJ1-5 TRBV4-1 .
ASRKGTAAPNYGYT TRBJ1-2 TRBV5-4 .
ASTRSQGGNTEAF TRBJ1-1 TRBV25-1 .
AWAWGGTTYEQY TRBJ2-7 TRBV30 .
ASSPGTGGWSVEQY TRBJ2-7 TRBV4-2 .
ASSLADRTFGNTIY TRBJ1-3 TRBV5-1 .
ASSFSGLAEEQF TRBJ2-1 TRBV5-1 .
ASSLGTGGEQY TRBJ2-7 TRBV28 .
ASSPWTGGETQY TRBJ2-5 TRBV19 .
SVDWSAGEQY TRBJ2-7 TRBV29-1 .
ASSPSGQGKGYT TRBJ1-2 TRBV9 .
AINRDATDTQY TRBJ2-3 TRBV10-3 .
ASSSLSGLPGELF TRBJ2-2 TRBV7-7 .
ASSAPTRGTGELF TRBJ2-2 TRBV9 .
ASSQDGLGLDTIY TRBJ1-3 TRBV4-1 .
ASSLQAPNTGELF TRBJ2-2 TRBV5-1 .
ASSLGQNTDTQY TRBJ2-3 TRBV5-1 once
ASSFNRGPYNEQF TRBJ2-1 TRBV6-5 .
ASSPRQGASSPLH TRBJ1-6 TRBV5-1 .
ASSPLLTGAGEQY TRBJ2-7 TRBV4-2 .
ASSLPTSSADTQY TRBJ2-3 TRBV7-3 .
ASSTGIAGGRPQNTGELF TRBJ2-2 TRBV6-6 once
ASSPGTGNTEAF TRBJ1-1 TRBV5-4 .
ASSEVGQEETQY TRBJ2-5 TRBV11-3 .
ASSLEGGIYEQY TRBJ2-7 TRBV5-6 .
ASSFELGTYEQY TRBJ2-7 TRBV27 .
AGGVQESSYEQY TRBJ2-7 TRBV30 once
AIRGNRGPYNEQF TRBJ2-1 TRBV10-3 once
ASSHPGGGDSYNEQF TRBJ2-1 TRBV4-2 .
ASSSGDSYYEQY TRBJ2-7 TRBV6-2/TRBV6-3 .
ASSRGLSYNEQF TRBJ2-1 TRBV6-5 .
ASSLRDTQY TRBJ2-3 TRBV5-8 .
ASSQFGGRSNSPLH TRBJ1-6 TRBV23-1 .
ASSQLGQGDNQPQH TRBJ1-5 TRBV7-9 once
ASSEYGTESMNTEAF TRBJ1-1 TRBV6-1 .
ASSQDLDQPQH TRBJ1-5 TRBV3-1/TRBV3-2 .
ASSLAGQGFSPLH TRBJ1-6 TRBV5-1 .
ASSMELRDGETQY TRBJ2-5 TRBV28 .
ASSLEGAAEKLF TRBJ1-4 TRBV28 .
ASSPPASDEQY TRBJ2-7 TRBV7-9 .
SVEQGQGYTEAF TRBJ1-1 TRBV29-1 once
ASSQEGSTDTQY TRBJ2-3 TRBV3-1/TRBV3-2 .
ASSYHTKNTEAF TRBJ1-1 TRBV28 .
ASSLTTRDRGITEAF TRBJ1-1 TRBV7-2 once
ASSPTGGLNIQY TRBJ2-4 TRBV28 .
ASKPGGIAYEQY TRBJ2-7 TRBV6-5 .
ASSGTQYNEQF TRBJ2-1 TRBV10-1 .
SASIRGAGQPQH TRBJ1-5 TRBV20-1 .
ASSLDGGRYEQY TRBJ2-7 TRBV7-9 once
ASRMTGVDLYGYT TRBJ1-2 TRBV19 .